This T cell receptor beta chain is drawn from a study of blood T cell repertoires in COVID-19. Whole-study context: Italy, Spain and the United States were the sources of the convalescent and acute COVID-19 samples.

CDR1 LNHDA and CDR2 SQIVND come from the germline V gene (reference sequence). The trim removed 5 bases at V and 2 bases at J, leaving 5 bases unmatched. The CDR3 has 15 residues. Clones were read by immunoSEQ multiplex PCR, and TCRdb kept only the in-frame ones, dropping some. The data hold over 70,000 clones, with about four fifths observed a single time. The chain uses TRBV19 and TRBJ2-7; TRBD1 matches at 11 bases. The sample comprised peripheral blood. This TCR was sampled from an elderly woman with acute or convalescent COVID-19. CDR3 protein: CASSPGTGGTYEQYF. The CDR3 DNA sequence: TGTGCCAGTAGTCCTGGGACAGGGGGGACCTACGAGCAGTACTTC.